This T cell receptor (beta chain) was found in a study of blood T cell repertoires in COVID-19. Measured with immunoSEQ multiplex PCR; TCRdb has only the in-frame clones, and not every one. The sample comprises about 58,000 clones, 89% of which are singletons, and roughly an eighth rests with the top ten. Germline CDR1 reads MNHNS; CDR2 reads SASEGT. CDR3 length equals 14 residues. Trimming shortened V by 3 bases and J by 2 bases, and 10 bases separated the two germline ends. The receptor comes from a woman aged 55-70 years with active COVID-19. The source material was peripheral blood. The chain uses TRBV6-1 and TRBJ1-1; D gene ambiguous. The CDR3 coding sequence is TGTGCCAGCAGTGACCCCTTTAGAAACACTGAAGCTTTCTTT. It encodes CASSDPFRNTEAFF.